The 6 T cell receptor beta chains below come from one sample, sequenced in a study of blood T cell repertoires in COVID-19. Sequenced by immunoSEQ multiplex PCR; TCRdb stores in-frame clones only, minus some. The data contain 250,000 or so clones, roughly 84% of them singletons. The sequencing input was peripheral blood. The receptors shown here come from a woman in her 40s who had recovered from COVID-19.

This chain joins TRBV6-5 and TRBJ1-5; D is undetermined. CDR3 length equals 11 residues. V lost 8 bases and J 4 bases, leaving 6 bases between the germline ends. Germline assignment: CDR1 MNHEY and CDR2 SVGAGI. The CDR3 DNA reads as TGTGCCAGCGGACTGAATCAGCCCCAGCATTTT. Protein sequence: CASGLNQPQHF.

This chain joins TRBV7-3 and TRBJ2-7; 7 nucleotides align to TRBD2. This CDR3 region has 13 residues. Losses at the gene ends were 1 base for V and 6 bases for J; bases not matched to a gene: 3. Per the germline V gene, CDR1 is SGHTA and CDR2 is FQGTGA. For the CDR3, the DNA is TGTGCCAGCAGCTTAAACGGGGAGGGCGAGCAGTACTTC. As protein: CASSLNGEGEQYF.

The CDR3 DNA sequence: TGTGCCAGCAGCTTAACCCGGAGCAATCAGCCCCAGCATTTT. Its translation: CASSLTRSNQPQHF. V is TRBV11-2 and J is TRBJ1-5; D gene ambiguous. CDR3 size: 14 residues. The ends were cut back, 2 bases at V and 1 base at J, with 6 bases in the middle. Germline V gene lookup returns CDR1 SGHAT and CDR2 FQNNGV.

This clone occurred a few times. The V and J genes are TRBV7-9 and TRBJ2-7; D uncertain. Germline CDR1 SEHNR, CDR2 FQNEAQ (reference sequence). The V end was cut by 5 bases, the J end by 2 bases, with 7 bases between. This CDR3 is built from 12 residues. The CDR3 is CASSPSAYEQYF. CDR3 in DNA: TGTGCCAGCAGCCCCTCCGCCTACGAGCAGTACTTC.

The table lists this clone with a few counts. CDR3 DNA: TGTGCCTGGAGTGTACTCGGACAGGGTTTTTCACCCCTCCACTTT. As protein: CAWSVLGQGFSPLHF. The V call is TRBV30, the J call TRBJ1-6, with 8 bases identical to TRBD1. The CDR3 is made up of 15 amino acids. V shed 0 bases and J 9 bases; nucleotides not matched to a gene: 7. Germline V gives CDR1 GTSNPN, CDR2 SVGIG (reference sequence).

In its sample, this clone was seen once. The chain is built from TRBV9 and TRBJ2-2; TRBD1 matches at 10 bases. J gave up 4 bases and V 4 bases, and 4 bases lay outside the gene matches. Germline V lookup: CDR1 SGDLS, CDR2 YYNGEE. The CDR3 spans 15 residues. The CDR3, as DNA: TGTGCCAGCAGCTCAGGGACAGGGGCCACCGGGGAGCTGTTTTTT. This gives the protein CASSSGTGATGELFF.